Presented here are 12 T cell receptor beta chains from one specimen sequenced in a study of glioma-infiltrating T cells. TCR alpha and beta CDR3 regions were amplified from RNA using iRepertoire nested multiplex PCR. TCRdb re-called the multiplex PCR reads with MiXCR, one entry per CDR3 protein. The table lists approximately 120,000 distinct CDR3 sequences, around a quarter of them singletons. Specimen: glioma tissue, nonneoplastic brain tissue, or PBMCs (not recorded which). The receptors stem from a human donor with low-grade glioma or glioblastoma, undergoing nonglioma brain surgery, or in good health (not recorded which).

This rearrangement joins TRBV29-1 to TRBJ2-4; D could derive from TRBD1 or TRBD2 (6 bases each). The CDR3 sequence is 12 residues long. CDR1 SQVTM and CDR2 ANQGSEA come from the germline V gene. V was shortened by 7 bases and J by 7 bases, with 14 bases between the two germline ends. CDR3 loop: CSGGPGRNIQYF. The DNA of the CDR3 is TGCAGCGGGGGGCCAGGGAGGAACATTCAGTACTTC.

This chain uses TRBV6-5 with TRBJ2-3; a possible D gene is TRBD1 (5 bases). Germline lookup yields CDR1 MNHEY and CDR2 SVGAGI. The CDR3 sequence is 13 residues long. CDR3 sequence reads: CVSSWGETDTQYF. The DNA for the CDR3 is TGTGTTAGCAGTTGGGGCGAGACAGATACGCAGTATTTT.

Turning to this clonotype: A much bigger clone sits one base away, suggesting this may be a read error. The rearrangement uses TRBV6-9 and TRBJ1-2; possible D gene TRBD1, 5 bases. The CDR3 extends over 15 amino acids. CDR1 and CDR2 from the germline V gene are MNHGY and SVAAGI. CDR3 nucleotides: TGTTCCAGCAGCTTAGGGGCTGCCGCTAACTATGGCTACACCTTC. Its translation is CSSSLGAAANYGYTF.

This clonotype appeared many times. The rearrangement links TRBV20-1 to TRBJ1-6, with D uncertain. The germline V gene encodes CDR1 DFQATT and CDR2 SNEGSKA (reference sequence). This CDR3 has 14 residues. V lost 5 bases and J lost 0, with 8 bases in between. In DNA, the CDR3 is TGCAGTGCTCCCCGGAGCTCCTATAATTCACCCCTCCACTTT. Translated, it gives CSAPRSSYNSPLHF.

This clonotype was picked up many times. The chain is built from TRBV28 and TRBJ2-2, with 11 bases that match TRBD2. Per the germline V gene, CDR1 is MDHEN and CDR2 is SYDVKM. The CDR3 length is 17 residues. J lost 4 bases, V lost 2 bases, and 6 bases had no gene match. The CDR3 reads CASSLTSGSYGTGELFF. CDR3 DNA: TGTGCCAGCAGTTTAACTAGCGGGAGTTACGGCACCGGGGAGCTGTTTTTT.

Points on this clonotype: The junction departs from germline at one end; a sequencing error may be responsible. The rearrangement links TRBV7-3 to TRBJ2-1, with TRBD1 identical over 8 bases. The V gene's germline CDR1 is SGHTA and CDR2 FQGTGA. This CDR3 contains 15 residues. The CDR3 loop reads CDSSWTGSSYNEQFF. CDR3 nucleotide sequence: TGTGACAGCAGCTGGACAGGGAGCTCCTACAATGAGCAGTTCTTC.

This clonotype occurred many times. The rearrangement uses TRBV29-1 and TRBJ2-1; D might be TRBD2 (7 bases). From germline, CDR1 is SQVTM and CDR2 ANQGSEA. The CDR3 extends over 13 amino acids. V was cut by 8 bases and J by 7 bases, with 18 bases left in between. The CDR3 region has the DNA TGCAGCACTGAGGGGGAGGGCCGGAATGAGCAGTTCTTC. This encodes CSTEGEGRNEQFF.

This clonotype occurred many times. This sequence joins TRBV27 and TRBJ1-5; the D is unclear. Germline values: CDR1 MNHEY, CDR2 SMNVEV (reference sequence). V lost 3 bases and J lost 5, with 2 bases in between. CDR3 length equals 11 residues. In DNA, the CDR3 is TGTGCCAGCAGTTTGGATCAGCCCCAGCATTTT. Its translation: CASSLDQPQHF.

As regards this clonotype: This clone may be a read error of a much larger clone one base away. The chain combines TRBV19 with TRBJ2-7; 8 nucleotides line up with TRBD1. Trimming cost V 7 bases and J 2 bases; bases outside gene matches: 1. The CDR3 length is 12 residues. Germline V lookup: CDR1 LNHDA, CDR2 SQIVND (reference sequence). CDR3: CASKDRAYEQYF. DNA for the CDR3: TGTGCCAGTAAGGACAGGGCCTACGAGCAGTACTTC.

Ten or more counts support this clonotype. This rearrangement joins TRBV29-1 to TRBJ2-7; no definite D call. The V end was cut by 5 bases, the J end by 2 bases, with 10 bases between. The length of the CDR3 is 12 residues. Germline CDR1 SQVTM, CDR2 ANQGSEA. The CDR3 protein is CSVRAHTYEQYF. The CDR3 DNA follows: TGCAGCGTTCGGGCGCATACCTACGAGCAGTACTTC.

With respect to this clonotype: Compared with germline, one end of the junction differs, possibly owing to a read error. The CDR3 sequence is CSVEKAGGVPF. The CDR3 DNA follows: TGCAGCGTTGAGAAAGCGGGAGGGGTACCCTTC. V gene TRBV29-1 combines with J gene TRBJ2-1, with 10 bases lining up with TRBD2. In germline, CDR1 is SQVTM, CDR2 ANQGSEA. CDR3 length: 11 residues.

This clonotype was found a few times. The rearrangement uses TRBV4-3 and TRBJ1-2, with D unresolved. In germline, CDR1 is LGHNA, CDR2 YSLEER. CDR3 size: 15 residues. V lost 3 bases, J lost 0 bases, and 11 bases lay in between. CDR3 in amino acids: CASSQGLRANYGYTF. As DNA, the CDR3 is TGCGCCAGCAGCCAGGGTTTACGGGCTAACTATGGCTACACCTTC.